Following are 7 T cell receptor beta chains from one sample sequenced in a study of CD8 T cells in seronegative destructive rheumatoid arthritis. Method: immunoSEQ multiplex PCR; TCRdb's copy keeps in-frame clones and lacks some. The table has about 12,000 clones, roughly 80% seen once. Sequenced material: CD8+ T cells from blood. These receptors all stem from a woman aged 30-55 years with seronegative destructive rheumatoid arthritis.

V is TRBV7-9 and J is TRBJ2-7; 7 bases line up with TRBD1. The CDR3 extends over 15 amino acids. Germline V lookup: CDR1 SEHNR, CDR2 FQNEAQ (reference sequence). After removal of 5 bases from V and 4 bases from J, the junction contained 11 bases not matched to a gene. In DNA form, the CDR3 reads TGTGCCAGCAGCACCGACAGGGAGTCCCCTTACGAGCAGTACTTC. This gives the protein CASSTDRESPYEQYF.

V is TRBV27 and J is TRBJ1-5; no firm D call. V was shortened by 3 bases and J by 3 bases, with 6 bases between the two germline ends. CDR1 is MNHEY, CDR2 SMNVEV, per germline (reference sequence). The CDR3 contains 13 residues. The DNA of the CDR3 is TGTGCCAGCAGTTTTGGGCTCAATCAGCCCCAGCATTTT. This sequence encodes CASSFGLNQPQHF.

The chain carries TRBV13 and TRBJ2-1, with TRBD2 matching 7 bases. CDR3 size: 13 residues. CDR1 and CDR2 from the germline V gene are PRHDT and FYEKMQ (reference sequence). V shed 3 bases and J 7 bases; nucleotides not matched to a gene: 3. CDR3 sequence reads: CASSFGGGNEQFF. The CDR3 region has the DNA TGTGCCAGCAGCTTTGGGGGGGGTAATGAGCAGTTCTTC.

This clone turned up a few times. The chain joins TRBV4-1 to TRBJ2-7; a possible D gene is TRBD1 (5 bases). Germline V lookup: CDR1 MGHRA, CDR2 YSYEKL. The CDR3 totals 14 residues. V was shortened by 0 bases and J by 5 bases, with 11 bases between the two germline ends. The chain's CDR3 is CASSQDPWGDEQYF. CDR3 nucleotide sequence: TGCGCCAGCAGCCAAGACCCTTGGGGCGACGAGCAGTACTTC.

The gene calls are TRBV28 and TRBJ2-1; 12 bases are a match to TRBD2. V lost 6 bases to trimming and J lost 3 bases; unmatched junction nucleotides: 18. Germline V lookup: CDR1 MDHEN, CDR2 SYDVKM. The CDR3 contains 20 residues. The CDR3: CASSSLRLAGGPTHYNEQFF. The CDR3 bases are TGTGCCAGCAGCTCCCTTAGGCTAGCGGGGGGGCCGACTCACTACAATGAGCAGTTCTTC.

The chain uses TRBV27 and TRBJ2-5; a possible D gene is TRBD1 (6 bases). V lost 8 bases and J 7 bases, leaving 17 bases between the germline ends. The CDR3 loop spans 13 amino acids. Germline CDR1 and CDR2: MNHEY and SMNVEV (reference sequence). Here the CDR3 reads CASSNTGMVTQYF. CDR3 sequence (DNA): TGTGCCAGCTCCAACACAGGGATGGTGACCCAGTACTTC.

The chain couples TRBV10-3 to TRBJ1-6; D is perhaps TRBD1 (6 bases). The CDR3 is made up of 15 amino acids. Between the trimmed V and J ends, which lost 4 bases and 6 bases, there was a span of 13 bases. Germline CDR1 ENHRY, CDR2 SYGVKD. The CDR3 spells CAISGDAGANSPLHF. CDR3 DNA: TGTGCCATCAGTGGGGACGCGGGGGCTAATTCACCCCTCCACTTT.